This is a list of T cell receptor beta chains from one sample in a study of CD8+CD57+ T cells in acquired aplastic anemia. TCRdb recomputed calls from the reads with MiXCR, one row per CDR3 protein. The sample has some 200,000 distinct CDR3 sequences, more than 45% seen once. The sequencing input was sorted CD4+, CD8+, or CD8+CD57+ T cells (not recorded which) from PBMCs. The receptors originated from a human donor with aplastic anemia. Each CDR3 is given with its conserved first and last residue. D genes are given only for firm matches. Clone sizes are given selectively: once, few, many, or a class where the clone is expanded.

J: TRBJ1-1
size: NA
D: TRBD1
V: TRBV11-1
CDR3: CASSDDRGNTEAFF
DNA: TGTGCCAGCAGCGACGACAGGGGAAACACTGAAGCTTTCTTT

J: TRBJ1-1
size: few
D: TRBD1
V: TRBV10-3
CDR3: CAIRGTGGSNTEAFF
DNA: TGTGCCATCAGGGGGACAGGGGGTTCCAACACTGAAGCTTTCTTT

J: TRBJ1-6
size: NA
D: NA
V: TRBV19
CDR3: CASSTTGRYNSPLHF
DNA: TGTGCCAGTAGTACGACAGGAAGGTATAATTCACCCCTCCACTTT

J: TRBJ2-7
size: once
D: NA
V: TRBV10-3
CDR3: CAISDPSARETYEQYF
DNA: TGTGCCATCAGTGATCCTAGCGCAAGGGAGACCTACGAGCAGTACTTC

J: TRBJ2-5
size: many
D: NA
V: TRBV9
CDR3: CASSVGTAETQYF
DNA: TGTGCCAGCAGCGTAGGCACCGCGGAGACCCAGTACTTC

J: TRBJ2-1
size: many
D: NA
V: TRBV4-2
CDR3: CASSQALTYNEQFF
DNA: TGTGCCAGCAGCCAAGCGCTAACCTACAATGAGCAGTTCTTC

J: TRBJ2-1
size: NA
D: TRBD2
V: TRBV29-1
CDR3: CSVEETSGGYNEQFF
DNA: TGCAGCGTTGAAGAGACTAGCGGGGGTTACAATGAGCAGTTCTTC

J: TRBJ2-2
size: many
D: NA
V: TRBV5-8
CDR3: CASSLGQGKAGELFF
DNA: TGTGCCAGCAGCTTGGGGCAGGGGAAGGCCGGGGAGCTGTTTTTT

J: TRBJ1-6
size: many
D: TRBD1
V: TRBV12-3/TRBV12-4
CDR3: CASRLGQGFNSPLHF
DNA: TGTGCCAGCAGGTTGGGACAGGGATTCAATTCACCCCTCCACTTT

J: TRBJ2-7
size: few
D: NA
V: TRBV25-1
CDR3: CASSANYEQYF
DNA: TGTGCCAGCAGTGCGAACTACGAGCAGTACTTC

J: TRBJ1-5
size: NA
D: NA
V: TRBV20-1
CDR3: CSGAALNQPQHF
DNA: TGCAGTGGAGCAGCACTCAATCAGCCCCAGCATTTT

J: TRBJ2-3
size: NA
D: TRBD2
V: TRBV9
CDR3: CASSVAGYGREEDTQYF
DNA: TGTGCCAGCAGCGTAGCGGGATACGGACGGGAGGAAGATACGCAGTATTTT

J: TRBJ2-1
size: few
D: TRBD2
V: TRBV25-1
CDR3: CASSQTLLAGGLGSYNEQFF
DNA: TGTGCCAGCAGCCAAACCTTACTAGCGGGAGGCCTAGGCTCCTACAATGAGCAGTTCTTC

J: TRBJ2-5
size: NA
D: NA
V: TRBV5-1
CDR3: CASSLSEDLGWTQYF
DNA: TGCGCCAGCAGCTTATCTGAAGACTTAGGTTGGACCCAGTACTTC

J: TRBJ1-1
size: NA
D: NA
V: TRBV11-2
CDR3: CASSFDLQPTSMNTEAFF
DNA: TGTGCCAGCAGCTTCGATCTTCAACCCACGTCGATGAACACTGAAGCTTTCTTT

J: TRBJ2-7
size: NA
D: NA
V: TRBV19
CDR3: CASSLGQPYERQYF
DNA: TGTGCCAGTAGTCTCGGACAGCCTTACGAGCGGCAGTACTTC

J: TRBJ2-1
size: many
D: TRBD2
V: TRBV19
CDR3: CASESGTSYNEQFF
DNA: TGTGCCAGTGAGAGCGGGACTTCCTACAATGAGCAGTTCTTC

J: TRBJ2-3
size: many
D: NA
V: TRBV7-9
CDR3: CASRGVEDTQYF
DNA: TGTGCCAGCAGGGGGGTCGAAGATACGCAGTATTTT

J: TRBJ2-7
size: many
D: TRBD2
V: TRBV3-1
CDR3: CASSQQSGAYEQYF
DNA: TGTGCCAGCAGCCAACAAAGCGGGGCCTACGAGCAGTACTTC

J: TRBJ2-1
size: many
D: TRBD2
V: TRBV29-1
CDR3: CSVEWTSGNNEQFF
DNA: TGCAGCGTTGAATGGACTAGCGGCAACAATGAGCAGTTCTTC

J: TRBJ2-1
size: NA
D: NA
V: TRBV29-1
CDR3: CSVVGINEQFF
DNA: TGCAGCGTTGTTGGCATAAATGAGCAGTTCTTC

J: TRBJ2-5
size: NA
D: NA
V: TRBV10-3
CDR3: CAISDTLAPQETQDF
DNA: TGTGCCATCAGTGATACGCTAGCACCCCAAGAGACCCAGGACTTC